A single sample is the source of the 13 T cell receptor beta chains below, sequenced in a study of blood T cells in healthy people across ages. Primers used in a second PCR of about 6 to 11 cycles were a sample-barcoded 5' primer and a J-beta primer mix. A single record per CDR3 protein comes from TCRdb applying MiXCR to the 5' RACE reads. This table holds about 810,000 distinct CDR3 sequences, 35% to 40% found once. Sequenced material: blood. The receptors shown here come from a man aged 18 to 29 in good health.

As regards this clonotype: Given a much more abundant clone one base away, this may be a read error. The CDR3 loop is CAGSVENIQYF. CDR3 DNA: TGTGCCGGCAGTGTGGAAAACATTCAGTACTTC. The chain carries TRBV7-9 and TRBJ2-5; D is ambiguous. Near its end, the DNA agrees better with TRBJ2-4, so the J call may be wrong. The CDR3 loop spans 11 amino acids. Germline assignment: CDR1 SEHNR and CDR2 FQNEAQ (reference sequence).

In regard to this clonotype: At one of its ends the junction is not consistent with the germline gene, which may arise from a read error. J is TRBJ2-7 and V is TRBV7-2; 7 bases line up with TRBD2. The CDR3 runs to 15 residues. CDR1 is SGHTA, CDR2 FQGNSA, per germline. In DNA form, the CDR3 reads TGTGCCAGCAGCTCCTCCGGGGGGAGCAGGTACGAGCGGTACTTC. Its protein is CASSSSGGSRYERYF. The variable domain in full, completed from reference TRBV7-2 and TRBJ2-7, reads GAGVSQSPSNKVTEKGKDVELRCDPISGHTALYWYRQSLGQGLEFLIYFQGNSAPDKSGLPSDRFSAERTGGSVSTLTIQRTQQEDSAVYLCASSSSGGSRYERYFGPGTRLTVT.

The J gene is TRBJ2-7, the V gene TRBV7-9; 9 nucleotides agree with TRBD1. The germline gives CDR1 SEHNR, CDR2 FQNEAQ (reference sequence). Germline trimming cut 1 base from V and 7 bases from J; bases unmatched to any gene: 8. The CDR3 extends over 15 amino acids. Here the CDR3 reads CASSLGTGDYNEQYF. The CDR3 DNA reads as TGTGCCAGCAGCTTAGGGACAGGGGACTACAATGAGCAGTACTTC.

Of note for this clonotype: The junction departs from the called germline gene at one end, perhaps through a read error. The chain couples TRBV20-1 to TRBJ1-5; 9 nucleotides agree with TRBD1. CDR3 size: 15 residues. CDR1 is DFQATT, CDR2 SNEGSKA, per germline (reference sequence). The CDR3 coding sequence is TGCAGAGCTAGATGTATGGGACAGGGCGGCCAGCCCCAGCATTTT. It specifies CRARCMGQGGQPQHF.

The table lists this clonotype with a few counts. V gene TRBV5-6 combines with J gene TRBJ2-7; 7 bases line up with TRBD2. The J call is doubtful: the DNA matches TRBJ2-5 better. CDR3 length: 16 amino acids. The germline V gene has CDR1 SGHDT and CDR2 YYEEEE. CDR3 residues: CASSLESQRGIETQYF. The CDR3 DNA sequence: TGTGCCAGCAGCTTGGAATCCCAGCGGGGTATTGAGACCCAGTACTTC.

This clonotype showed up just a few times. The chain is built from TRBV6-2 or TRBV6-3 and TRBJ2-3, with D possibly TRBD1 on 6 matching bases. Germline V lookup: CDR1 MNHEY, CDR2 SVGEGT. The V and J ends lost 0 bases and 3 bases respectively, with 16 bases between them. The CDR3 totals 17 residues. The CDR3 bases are TGTGCCAGCAGTTACTCGGCGGCAGGGGATGCGACAGATACGCAGTATTTT. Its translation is CASSYSAAGDATDTQYF.

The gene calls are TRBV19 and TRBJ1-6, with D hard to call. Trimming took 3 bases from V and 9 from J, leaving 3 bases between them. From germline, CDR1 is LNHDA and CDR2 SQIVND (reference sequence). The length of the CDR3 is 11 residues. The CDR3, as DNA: TGTGCCAGTAGTATGGGTTCACCCCTCCACTTT. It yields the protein CASSMGSPLHF.

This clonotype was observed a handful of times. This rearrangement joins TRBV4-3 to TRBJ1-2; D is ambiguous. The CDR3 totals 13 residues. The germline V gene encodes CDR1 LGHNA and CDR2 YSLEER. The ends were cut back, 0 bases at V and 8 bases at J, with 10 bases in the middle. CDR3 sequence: CASSQDRMGGYTF. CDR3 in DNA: TGCGCCAGCAGCCAAGATCGGATGGGCGGCTACACCTTC.

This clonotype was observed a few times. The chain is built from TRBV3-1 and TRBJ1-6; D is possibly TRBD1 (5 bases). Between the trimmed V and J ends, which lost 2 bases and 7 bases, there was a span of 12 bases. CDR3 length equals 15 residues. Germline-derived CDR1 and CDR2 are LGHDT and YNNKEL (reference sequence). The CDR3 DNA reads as TGTGCCAGCAGCCAAATGACAGTAAAGAATTCACCCCTCCACTTT. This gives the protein CASSQMTVKNSPLHF.

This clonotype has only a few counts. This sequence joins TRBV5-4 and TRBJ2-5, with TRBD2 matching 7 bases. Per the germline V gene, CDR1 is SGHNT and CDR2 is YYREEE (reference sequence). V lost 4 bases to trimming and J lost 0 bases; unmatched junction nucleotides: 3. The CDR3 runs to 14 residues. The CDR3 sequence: CASSRGEDQETQYF. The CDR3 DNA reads TGTGCCAGCAGCCGGGGGGAAGACCAAGAGACCCAGTACTTC.

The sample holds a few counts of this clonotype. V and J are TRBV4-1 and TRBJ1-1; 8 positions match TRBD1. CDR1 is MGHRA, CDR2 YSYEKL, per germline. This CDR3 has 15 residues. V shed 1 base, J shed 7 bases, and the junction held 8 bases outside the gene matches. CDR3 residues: CASSQGTDRGGEAFF. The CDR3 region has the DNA TGCGCCAGCAGCCAAGGGACCGACAGGGGCGGTGAAGCTTTCTTT.

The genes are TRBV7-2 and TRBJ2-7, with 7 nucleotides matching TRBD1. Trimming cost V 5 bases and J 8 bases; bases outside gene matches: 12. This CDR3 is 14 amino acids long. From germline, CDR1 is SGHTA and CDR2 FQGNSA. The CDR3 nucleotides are TGTGCCAGCAGCGCGCGAGGTGTGACAGGGCAGCAGTACTTC. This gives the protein CASSARGVTGQQYF.

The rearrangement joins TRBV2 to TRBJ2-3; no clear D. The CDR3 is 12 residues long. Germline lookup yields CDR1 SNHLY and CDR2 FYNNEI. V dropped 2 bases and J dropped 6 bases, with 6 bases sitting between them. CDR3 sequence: CASSEWADTQYF. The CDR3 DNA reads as TGTGCCAGCAGTGAATGGGCCGATACGCAGTATTTT.